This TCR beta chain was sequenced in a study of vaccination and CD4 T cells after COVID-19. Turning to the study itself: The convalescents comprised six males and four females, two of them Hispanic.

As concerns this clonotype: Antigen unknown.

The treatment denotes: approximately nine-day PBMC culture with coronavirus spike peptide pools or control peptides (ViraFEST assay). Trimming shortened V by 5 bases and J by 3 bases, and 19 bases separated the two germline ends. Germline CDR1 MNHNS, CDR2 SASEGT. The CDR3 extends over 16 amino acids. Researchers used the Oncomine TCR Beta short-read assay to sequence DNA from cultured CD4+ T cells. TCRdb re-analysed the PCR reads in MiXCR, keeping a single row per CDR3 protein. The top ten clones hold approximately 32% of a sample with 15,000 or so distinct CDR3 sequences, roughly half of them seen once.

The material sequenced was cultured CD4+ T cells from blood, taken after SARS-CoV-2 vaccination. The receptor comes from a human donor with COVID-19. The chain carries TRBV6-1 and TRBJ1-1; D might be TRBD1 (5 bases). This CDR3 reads CASSPVGVAGYTEAFF. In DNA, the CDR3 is TGTGCCAGCAGTCCCGTGGGGGTGGCAGGGTACACTGAAGCTTTCTTT.